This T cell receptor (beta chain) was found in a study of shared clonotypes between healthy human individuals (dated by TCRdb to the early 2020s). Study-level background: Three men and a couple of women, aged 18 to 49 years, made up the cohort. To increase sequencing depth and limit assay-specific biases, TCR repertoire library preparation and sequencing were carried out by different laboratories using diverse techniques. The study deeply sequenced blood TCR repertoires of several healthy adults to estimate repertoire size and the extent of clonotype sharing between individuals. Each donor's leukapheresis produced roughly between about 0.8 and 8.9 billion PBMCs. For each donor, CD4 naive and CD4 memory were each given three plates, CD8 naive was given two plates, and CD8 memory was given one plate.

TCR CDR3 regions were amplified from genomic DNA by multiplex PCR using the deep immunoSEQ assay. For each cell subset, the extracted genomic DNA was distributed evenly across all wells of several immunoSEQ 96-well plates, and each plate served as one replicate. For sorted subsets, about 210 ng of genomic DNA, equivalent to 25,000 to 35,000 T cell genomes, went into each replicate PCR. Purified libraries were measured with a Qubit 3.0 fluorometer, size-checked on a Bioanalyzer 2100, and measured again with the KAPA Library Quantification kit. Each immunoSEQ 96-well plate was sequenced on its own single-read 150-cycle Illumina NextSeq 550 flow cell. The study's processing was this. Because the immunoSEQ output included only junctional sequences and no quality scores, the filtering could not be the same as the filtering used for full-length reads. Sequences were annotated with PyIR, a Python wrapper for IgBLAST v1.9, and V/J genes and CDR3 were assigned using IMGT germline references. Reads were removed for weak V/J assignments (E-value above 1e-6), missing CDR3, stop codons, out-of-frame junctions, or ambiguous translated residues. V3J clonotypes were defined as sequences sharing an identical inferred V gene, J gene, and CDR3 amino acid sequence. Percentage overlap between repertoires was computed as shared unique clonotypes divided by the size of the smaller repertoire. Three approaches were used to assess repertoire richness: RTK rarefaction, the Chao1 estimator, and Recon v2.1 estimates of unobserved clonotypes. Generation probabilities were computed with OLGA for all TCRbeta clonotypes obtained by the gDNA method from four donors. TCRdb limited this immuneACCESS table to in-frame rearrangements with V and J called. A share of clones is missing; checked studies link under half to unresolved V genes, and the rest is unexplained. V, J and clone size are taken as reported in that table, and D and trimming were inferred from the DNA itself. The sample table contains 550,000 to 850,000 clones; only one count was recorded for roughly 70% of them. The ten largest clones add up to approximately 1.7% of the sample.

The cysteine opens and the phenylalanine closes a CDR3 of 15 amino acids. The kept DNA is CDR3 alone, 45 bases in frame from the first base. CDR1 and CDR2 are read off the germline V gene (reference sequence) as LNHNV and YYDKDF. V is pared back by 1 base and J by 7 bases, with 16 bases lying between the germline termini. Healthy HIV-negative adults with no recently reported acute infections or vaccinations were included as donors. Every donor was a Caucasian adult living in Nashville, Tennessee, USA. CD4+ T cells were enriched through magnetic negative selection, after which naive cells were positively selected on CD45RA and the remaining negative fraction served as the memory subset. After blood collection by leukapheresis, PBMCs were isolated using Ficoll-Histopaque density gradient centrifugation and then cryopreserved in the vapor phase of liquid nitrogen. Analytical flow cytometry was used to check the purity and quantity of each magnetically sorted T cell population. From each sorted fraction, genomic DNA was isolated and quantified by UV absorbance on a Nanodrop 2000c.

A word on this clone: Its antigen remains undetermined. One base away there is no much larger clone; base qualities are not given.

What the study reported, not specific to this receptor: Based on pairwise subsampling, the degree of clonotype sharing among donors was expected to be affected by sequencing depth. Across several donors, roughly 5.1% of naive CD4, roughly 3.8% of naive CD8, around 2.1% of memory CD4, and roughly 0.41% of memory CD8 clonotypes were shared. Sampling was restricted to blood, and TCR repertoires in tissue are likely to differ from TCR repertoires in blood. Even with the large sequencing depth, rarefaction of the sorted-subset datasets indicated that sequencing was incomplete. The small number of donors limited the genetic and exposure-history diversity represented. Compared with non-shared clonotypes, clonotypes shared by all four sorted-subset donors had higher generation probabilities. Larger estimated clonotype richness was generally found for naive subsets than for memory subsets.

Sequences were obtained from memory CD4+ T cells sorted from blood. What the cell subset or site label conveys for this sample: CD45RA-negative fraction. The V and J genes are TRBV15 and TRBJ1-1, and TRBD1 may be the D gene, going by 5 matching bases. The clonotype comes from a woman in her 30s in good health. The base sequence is TGTGCCACCAGCAGAGCTGGTTTCCTCGGGGGTGAAGCTTTCTTT. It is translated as CATSRAGFLGGEAFF.